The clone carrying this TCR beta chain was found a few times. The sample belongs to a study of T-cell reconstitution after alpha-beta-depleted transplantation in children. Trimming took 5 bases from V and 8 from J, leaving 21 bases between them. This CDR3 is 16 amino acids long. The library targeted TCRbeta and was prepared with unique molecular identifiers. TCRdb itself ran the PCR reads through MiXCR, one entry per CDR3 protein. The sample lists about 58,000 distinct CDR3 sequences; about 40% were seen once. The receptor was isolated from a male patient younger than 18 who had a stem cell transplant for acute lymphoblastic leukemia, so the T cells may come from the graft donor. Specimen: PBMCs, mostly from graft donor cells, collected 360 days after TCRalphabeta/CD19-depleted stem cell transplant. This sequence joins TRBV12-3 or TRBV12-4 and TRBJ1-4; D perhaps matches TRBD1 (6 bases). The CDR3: CASSLLTGTYREKLFF. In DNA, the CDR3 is TGTGCCAGCAGTCTCCTGACAGGCACTTACCGAGAAAAACTGTTTTTT.